This TCR beta chain was obtained from a study of breast tumors, draining lymph nodes, adjacent tissues. The study, taken as a whole, reports: Most tumor T cells seemingly derive from lymph node, then expand in tumor. Compared with basal-like, luminal-like tumors shared significantly more repertoire with nontumor tissue. Tumor repertoires ranked between lymph nodes and nontumor tissue in diversity, with V and J gene preferences.

Breast cancer patients provided tissue from their axillary draining lymph nodes. MiXCR, run by TCRdb on the multiplex PCR reads, gives a single entry per CDR3 protein. The sample lists under 350,000 distinct CDR3 sequences; about 30% were seen once. The germline V and J ends were trimmed by 1 base and 1 base, with 14 bases remaining between them. CDR1 and CDR2 (germline): SGHVS, FNYEAQ. CDR3 length equals 17 residues. This clonotype came up many times. The antigen is unknown. Material: axillary lymph node tissue. V and J are TRBV7-6 and TRBJ1-5; D is unclear. The sequence derives from a female donor with breast cancer. Some clones in this sample may be carry-over from other donors' samples. CDR3 loop: CASSLGPSHPSNQPQHF. The CDR3 nucleotides read TGTGCCAGCAGCTTAGGTCCTTCGCATCCCAGCAATCAGCCCCAGCATTTT.